These 29 T cell receptor beta chains were sequenced from one sample in a study of T cells in Graves' hyperthyroidism and ophthalmopathy (dated 2019 in TCRdb). The library was made by multiplex PCR. Sequenced on an Illumina HiSeq 2000. Amplification of TCR beta CDR3 regions was carried out from RNA transcripts. The first round of RT-PCR for the TCR CDR3 was performed with the HTBI primer set and the Qiagen OneStep RT-PCR kit. TCRdb redid the processing of the public reads, applying fastp at Q25 and MiXCR, and retained in-frame beta chains. Rows are combined by CDR3 protein, so each entry shows the most common genes and DNA. The sample data list around 390,000 distinct CDR3 sequences, and roughly 15% of these were observed just once. The ten biggest clones cover about 20% of the sample. The specimen sequenced was blood. Receptors originate from a woman under 40 with Graves' ophthalmopathy.

The chain couples TRBV15 to TRBJ1-2, with a possible D match to TRBD1 (6 bases). Germline loops: CDR1 LNHNV, CDR2 YYDKDF (reference sequence). This CDR3 has 16 amino acids. V lost 1 base and J lost 2, with 14 bases in between. CDR3 sequence (DNA): TGTGCCACCAGCAGAGGAAACAGGGTGGAAAACTATGGCTACACCTTC. Residues: CATSRGNRVENYGYTF.

This clonotype has more than one count but fewer than ten. V usage is TRBV11-3 and J usage is TRBJ2-7; no clear D gene. V was pared by 1 base and J by 3 bases, with 13 bases between. The CDR3 totals 15 residues. Germline V gene data show CDR1 as SGHNT and CDR2 as YENEEA. The CDR3 DNA is TGTGCCAGCAGCTTAGCCAAGGGTAATGGCTACGAGCAGTACTTC. Residues: CASSLAKGNGYEQYF.

This clonotype has a count of ten or more. V gene TRBV10-1 combines with J gene TRBJ2-7, with 10 bases identical to TRBD1. V lost 6 bases, J lost 4 bases, and 6 bases stayed unmatched. CDR3 length equals 14 residues. Per germline, CDR1 WNHNN and CDR2 SYGVQD (reference sequence). The CDR3 DNA sequence: TGCGCCAGCAGATCCGGGACAGGGGAATACGAGCAGTACTTC. It translates to CASRSGTGEYEQYF.

The chain couples TRBV7-3 to TRBJ1-1; D is ambiguous. The CDR3 has 14 residues. CDR1 and CDR2 from the germline V gene are SGHTA and FQGTGA. V was clipped by 1 base and J by 0 bases, with 6 bases between them. This chain's CDR3 is CASSLSPMNTEAFF. The CDR3 coding sequence is TGTGCCAGCAGCTTAAGCCCGATGAACACTGAAGCTTTCTTT.

In this sample, this clonotype turned up once. This chain links TRBV5-1 with TRBJ2-7, with TRBD2 as a possible D gene (5 bases). Trimming stripped 4 bases from V and 7 bases from J, with 24 bases between. The CDR3 sequence is 16 residues long. Germline assignment: CDR1 SGHRS and CDR2 YFSETQ. CDR3 loop: CASSLGVGSRLEEQYF. The CDR3 DNA follows: TGCGCCAGCAGCCTTGGAGTGGGGAGTCGGCTTGAGGAGCAGTACTTC.

The V and J genes are TRBV9 and TRBJ2-1, with 12 bases matching TRBD2. This CDR3 is built from 18 residues. Germline V gives CDR1 SGDLS, CDR2 YYNGEE. The V segment lost 6 bases and the J segment 4 bases; nucleotides outside the gene matches: 14. In DNA, the CDR3 is TGTGCCAGCACCAAAAGTGGGGGCCTAGCGGGGGGGTACAATGAGCAGTTCTTC. This gives the protein CASTKSGGLAGGYNEQFF.

This clonotype was counted many times. V and J are TRBV2 and TRBJ1-4, with 8 bases lining up with TRBD1. V lost 4 bases, J lost 7 bases, and 2 bases stayed unmatched. Per the germline V gene, CDR1 is SNHLY and CDR2 is FYNNEI. CDR3 length: 13 residues. The CDR3 protein is CASSAGGVEKLFF. CDR3 bases: TGTGCCAGCAGTGCAGGGGGCGTTGAAAAACTGTTTTTT.

This clonotype was counted many times. The genes are TRBV6-2 or TRBV6-3 and TRBJ1-5, with unresolved D. This CDR3 is 15 amino acids long. CDR1 MNHEY and CDR2 SVGEGT come from the germline V gene. Trimming cost V 4 bases and J 0 bases, with 10 bases left between them. CDR3 sequence reads: CASSSIGNSNQPQHF. CDR3 in DNA: TGTGCCAGCAGTTCCATCGGGAATAGCAATCAGCCCCAGCATTTT.

This clonotype came up many times. This sequence joins TRBV12-3 or TRBV12-4 and TRBJ2-2; TRBD2 matches 9 bases. V shed 3 bases, J shed 4 bases, and the junction held 3 bases outside the gene matches. The CDR3 has 15 amino acids. In nucleotides, the CDR3 is TGTGCCAGCAGTTTGGGCGGGGGGGCCACCGGGGAGCTGTTTTTT. Encoded protein: CASSLGGGATGELFF.

The rearrangement joins TRBV9 to TRBJ1-6, with D unclear. Germline lookup yields CDR1 SGDLS and CDR2 YYNGEE. V dropped 5 bases and J dropped 8 bases, with 8 bases sitting between them. The length of the CDR3 is 12 residues. CDR3 DNA sequence: TGTGCCAGCAGTGGGTCAGATTCACCCCTCCACTTT. Translating gives CASSGSDSPLHF.

This clonotype was seen at least ten times. The genes are TRBV28 and TRBJ1-1; D is uncertain. The CDR3 runs 14 residues. The V end was cut by 6 bases, the J end by 2 bases, with 13 bases between. Germline loops: CDR1 MDHEN, CDR2 SYDVKM. The CDR3 sequence: CASSPSGFNTEAFF. The CDR3 DNA follows: TGTGCCAGCAGCCCGAGTGGGTTTAACACTGAAGCTTTCTTT.

In the case of this clonotype: A much larger clone is a single base away; this may be a read error. V is TRBV20-1 and J is TRBJ2-7; TRBD1 might be the D (6 bases). The CDR3 covers 14 residues. Germline-derived CDR1 and CDR2 are DFQATT and SNEGSKA (reference sequence). The CDR3 sequence is CSAELQGSTYGQYF. The CDR3 DNA reads TGCAGTGCCGAACTACAGGGCTCGACCTACGGGCAGTACTTC.

In this sample, this clonotype turned up many times. The chain has TRBV30 and TRBJ2-2, with D perhaps matching TRBD2 (5 bases). The CDR3 is 11 amino acids. V dropped 8 bases and J dropped 1 base, with 5 bases sitting between them. Germline V CDR1 and CDR2: GTSNPN, SVGIG (reference sequence). This CDR3 reads CARENTGELFF. The CDR3 DNA follows: TGTGCCCGGGAGAACACCGGGGAGCTGTTTTTT. The variable domain in full, with the rest retrieved from reference TRBV30 and TRBJ2-2, is SQTIHQWPATLVQPVGSPLSLECTVEGTSNPNLYWYRQAAGRGLQLLFYSVGIGQISSEVPQNLSASRPQDRQFILSSKKLLLSDSGFYLCARENTGELFFGEGSRLTVL.

This clonotype has ten or more counts. The chain links TRBV7-3 to TRBJ2-1; D uncertain. The V and J ends lost 5 bases and 0 bases respectively, with 20 bases between them. CDR1 and CDR2 (germline): SGHTA, FQGTGA. The CDR3 extends over 18 amino acids. The CDR3 DNA reads as TGTGCCAGCAGCCCCTCCTCGGTAGGGATGGGCTCCTACAATGAGCAGTTCTTC. This encodes CASSPSSVGMGSYNEQFF.

The chain uses TRBV6-1 and TRBJ1-4, with D unclear. This CDR3 region has 14 residues. V was cut by 5 bases and J by 4 bases, with 11 bases left in between. The germline V gene encodes CDR1 MNHNS and CDR2 SASEGT. The CDR3 DNA follows: TGTGCCAGCAGTCCCGGAAGCCATAATGAAAAACTGTTTTTT. It codes for CASSPGSHNEKLFF.

The chain employs TRBV9 and TRBJ2-2; 9 bases align to TRBD1. CDR1 is SGDLS, CDR2 YYNGEE, per germline. V was clipped by 7 bases and J by 0 bases; unmatched bases: 7. This CDR3 has 16 amino acids. The CDR3 DNA sequence: TGTGCCAGCGGCGGACAGGGGCCAACGAACACCGGGGAGCTGTTTTTT. Translated, it gives CASGGQGPTNTGELFF.

A few counts support this clonotype. A read error may explain this, as a much larger clone is one base away. J is TRBJ2-1 and V is TRBV7-2; 12 bases align to TRBD2. Germline V gene data show CDR1 as SGHTA and CDR2 as FQGNSA. The CDR3 runs 16 residues. V lost 3 bases and J lost 6; bases outside the gene matches: 6. The CDR3 DNA is TGTGCCAGCAGCTTTTGGACTAGCGGGGAGTGCAATGAGCAGTTCTTC. Protein: CASSFWTSGECNEQFF.

This clonotype appeared a few times. The chain employs TRBV10-1 and TRBJ1-4; D uncertain. V was cut by 6 bases and J by 5 bases, with 10 bases left in between. Germline V CDR1 and CDR2: WNHNN, SYGVQD (reference sequence). CDR3 length: 13 amino acids. The CDR3: CASSLTRNEKLFF. As DNA, the CDR3 is TGCGCCAGCAGCCTGACAAGGAATGAAAAACTGTTTTTT.

With regard to this clonotype: Just one base apart from a much larger clone, this may be a read error. The conserved final phenylalanine or tryptophan is absent from the CDR3, which likely points to a read error. The genes are TRBV10-3 and TRBJ1-1; 8 nucleotides agree with TRBD1. Per the germline V gene, CDR1 is ENHRY and CDR2 is SYGVKD. The junction had 5 bases not matched to a gene; V was cut back by 3 bases and J by 2 bases. The CDR3 is made up of 15 amino acids. The CDR3 reads CAISDRGTGNTEAFS. CDR3 sequence (DNA): TGTGCCATCAGTGATAGGGGGACAGGCAACACTGAAGCTTTCTCT.

This clonotype was observed a few times. The V and J genes are TRBV4-2 and TRBJ1-5, with TRBD1 identical over 7 bases. The V gene's germline CDR1 is LGHNA and CDR2 YNFKEQ. The CDR3 contains 15 residues. With 1 base clipped from V and 6 bases from J, the junction kept 6 bases outside the gene matches. The CDR3 loop reads CASSQAWQGGQPQHF. As DNA, the CDR3 is TGTGCCAGCAGCCAAGCCTGGCAGGGGGGTCAGCCCCAGCATTTT.

This clonotype was found many times. The chain links TRBV6-1 to TRBJ2-7; D is perhaps TRBD1 (6 bases). Trimming took 4 bases from V and 5 from J, leaving 18 bases between them. Germline CDR1 MNHNS, CDR2 SASEGT. CDR3 length: 15 amino acids. The CDR3 is CASSGGRDRKHEQYF. Written as DNA, the CDR3 is TGTGCCAGCAGTGGGGGTCGTGACAGGAAGCACGAGCAGTACTTC.

The genes are TRBV28 and TRBJ2-1, with 8 bases aligning to TRBD1. Trimming removed 5 bases from V and 8 bases from J; junction bases left unmatched: 2. The CDR3 contains 12 residues. Germline values: CDR1 MDHEN, CDR2 SYDVKM. CDR3 sequence reads: CASSDRGYEQFF. The CDR3 DNA follows: TGTGCCAGCAGTGACAGGGGATATGAGCAGTTCTTC.

The table lists this clonotype with many counts. V and J are TRBV3-1 and TRBJ1-6; D unresolved. V lost 5 bases and J 9 bases, leaving 17 bases between the germline ends. This CDR3 region has 15 residues. Looked up from germline, CDR1 is LGHDT and CDR2 is YNNKEL (reference sequence). CDR3 DNA sequence: TGTGCCAGCAGCTTCCGTCCCAGAGAGACTTCACCCCTCCACTTT. Translating gives CASSFRPRETSPLHF.

CDR3 nucleotide sequence: TGTGCCAGCAGTTACCTGGACTCTGAAAAACTGTTTTTT. As protein: CASSYLDSEKLFF. The rearrangement joins TRBV6-1 to TRBJ1-4; D gene unclear. This CDR3 spans 13 amino acids. Germline values: CDR1 MNHNS, CDR2 SASEGT. The V and J ends lost 5 bases and 7 bases respectively, with 11 bases between them.

The rearrangement joins TRBV15 to TRBJ2-3, with D hard to call. This CDR3 has 13 residues. Trimming pared 1 base from V and 4 bases from J, leaving 6 bases between. The germline V gene has CDR1 LNHNV and CDR2 YYDKDF (reference sequence). CDR3 loop: CATSRGRSDTQYF. The CDR3 DNA is TGTGCCACCAGCAGAGGTCGATCAGATACGCAGTATTTT.

This clonotype was detected ten times or more. The chain carries TRBV3-1 and TRBJ2-1; no definite D call. The CDR3 covers 12 residues. The V gene's germline CDR1 is LGHDT and CDR2 YNNKEL (reference sequence). V lost 4 bases and J 6 bases, leaving 7 bases between the germline ends. For the CDR3, the DNA is TGTGCCAGCAGCCCCCTCTCCAATGAGCAGTTCTTC. It codes for CASSPLSNEQFF.

In this sample, this clonotype turned up many times. The V and J genes are TRBV20-1 and TRBJ2-1; 8 bases line up with TRBD2. This CDR3 is 15 amino acids long. Per the germline V gene, CDR1 is DFQATT and CDR2 is SNEGSKA (reference sequence). V lost 6 bases and J lost 4; bases outside the gene matches: 11. This CDR3 is CSAALGGARYNEQFF. As DNA, the CDR3 is TGCAGTGCCGCGCTCGGGGGGGCCCGTTACAATGAGCAGTTCTTC.

This clonotype came up many times. The gene calls are TRBV2 and TRBJ2-1; no definite D call. The CDR3 sequence is 16 residues long. The V and J ends lost 1 base and 10 bases respectively, with 20 bases between them. Germline V gene lookup returns CDR1 SNHLY and CDR2 FYNNEI. The CDR3: CASSEGVVSFLEEQFF. The CDR3 DNA reads TGTGCCAGCAGTGAAGGTGTAGTATCGTTTCTCGAGGAGCAGTTCTTC.

This clonotype turned up a few times. Given a much more abundant clone one base away, this may be a read error. This rearrangement joins TRBV20-1 to TRBJ2-7, with 8 bases lining up with TRBD2. The CDR3 length is 15 residues. The V gene's germline CDR1 is DFQATT and CDR2 SNEGSKA (reference sequence). CDR3 sequence reads: CSARGYGGGAYERYF. Written as DNA, the CDR3 is TGCAGTGCTAGAGGGTACGGGGGGGGGGCCTACGAGCGGTACTTC.